The rows below give T cell receptor beta chains drawn from one sample of a study of T cells in Graves' hyperthyroidism and ophthalmopathy. In TCRdb, the multiplex PCR reads were re-called with MiXCR into one record per CDR3 protein. The sample lists approximately 400,000 distinct CDR3 sequences, roughly 14% occurring once. Material: blood. These receptors all come from a man aged 25-45 years with Graves' hyperthyroidism that later progressed to Graves' ophthalmopathy. CDR3s include the opening cysteine and the closing phenylalanine or tryptophan. A D gene is named only where the DNA matches it firmly. Size values are once, few and many counts, or a class for expanded clones, and some rows have none.

>TRBJ1-2|TRBD1|many|TRBV2
CARTDRVLYGYTF
TGTGCCAGGACGGACAGGGTACTCTATGGCTACACCTTC
>TRBJ1-2|NA|NA|TRBV19
CASSIDRLTNYGYTF
TGTGCCAGTAGTATAGATCGACTTACTAACTATGGCTACACCTTC
>TRBJ1-2|TRBD1|NA|TRBV24-1
CATSDESTGGIGYTF
TGTGCCACCAGTGATGAATCGACAGGGGGTATTGGCTACACCTTC
>TRBJ1-2|NA|NA|TRBV7-9
CASSPGTPNCGYTF
TGTGCCAGCAGCCCCGGGACACCAAACTGTGGCTACACCTTC
>TRBJ2-5|NA|NA|TRBV11-3
CASSLDSYQETQYF
TGTGCCAGCAGTCTCGACAGTTACCAAGAGACCCAGTACTTC
>TRBJ2-1|TRBD1|NA|TRBV10-3
CATRDRGRYNEQFF
TGTGCCACCCGAGACAGGGGGCGGTACAATGAGCAGTTCTTC
>TRBJ2-3|NA|NA|TRBV9
CASSVGGAAVTDTQYF
TGTGCCAGCAGCGTAGGGGGCGCGGCTGTTACAGATACGCAGTATTTT
>TRBJ2-7|NA|NA|TRBV28
CASRRDAEQYF
TGTGCCAGCAGGAGGGACGCCGAGCAGTACTTC
>TRBJ2-1|NA|many|TRBV7-6
CASSHYGVREDEQFF
TGTGCCAGCAGCCATTATGGGGTAAGGGAAGATGAGCAGTTCTTC
>TRBJ2-3|TRBD2|many|TRBV11-3
CASSGRDYPYRADTQYF
TGTGCCAGCAGCGGGAGGGACTACCCGTATCGGGCAGATACGCAGTATTTT
>TRBJ2-7|NA|many|TRBV7-2
CASSHPSGTTYEQYF
TGTGCCAGCAGCCATCCATCGGGAACCACCTACGAGCAGTACTTC
>TRBJ1-6|NA|many|TRBV28
CASSLRQDNSPLHF
TGTGCCAGCAGTTTACGCCAAGATAATTCACCCCTCCACTTT
>TRBJ2-2|TRBD2|few|TRBV15
CATSRDGAAGDTGELFF
TGTGCCACCAGCAGAGATGGAGCAGCGGGAGACACCGGGGAGCTGTTTTTT
>TRBJ1-1|NA|few|TRBV9
CASSVTGGENTEAFF
TGTGCCAGCAGCGTGACGGGAGGGGAGAACACTGAAGCTTTCTTT
>TRBJ1-1|NA|many|TRBV13
CASSTLDGISTEAFF
TGTGCCAGCAGCACCTTGGACGGCATTTCCACTGAAGCTTTCTTT
>TRBJ1-1|NA|few|TRBV13
CASSLGGQPRPEAFF
TGTGCCAGCAGCTTAGGCGGACAGCCGCGCCCTGAAGCTTTCTTT
>TRBJ1-5|TRBD1|NA|TRBV18
CASSPQGAWNQPQHF
TGTGCCAGCTCACCACAGGGGGCTTGGAATCAGCCCCAGCATTTT
>TRBJ1-2|NA|NA|TRBV29-1
CSVRTGVDGYTF
TGCAGCGTCCGGACGGGTGTGGATGGCTACACCTTC
>TRBJ2-5|NA|many|TRBV11-3
CASSSSQTGQETQYF
TGTGCCAGCAGCTCCAGTCAGACAGGCCAAGAGACCCAGTACTTC
>TRBJ2-7|TRBD2|NA|TRBV13
CASGPGLAGPLVDEQYF
TGTGCCAGCGGCCCGGGACTAGCGGGGCCTTTGGTTGACGAGCAGTACTTC
>TRBJ2-3|NA|many|TRBV9
CASSVVEGRTDTQYF
TGTGCCAGCAGCGTAGTGGAAGGACGCACAGATACGCAGTATTTT
>TRBJ2-7|NA|many|TRBV7-8
CASSLAGVYEQYF
TGTGCCAGCAGCTTAGCCGGGGTCTACGAGCAGTACTTC
>TRBJ2-1|NA|many|TRBV2
CASSDGALYPFF
TGTGCCAGCAGTGATGGGGCACTCTATCCGTTCTTC
>TRBJ2-1|NA|few|TRBV5-6
CASSLNFNEQFF
TGTGCCAGCAGCTTGAATTTCAATGAGCAGTTCTTC
>TRBJ2-7|NA|few|TRBV28
CASSTWARYEQYF
TGTGCCAGCAGCACGTGGGCCCGATACGAGCAGTACTTC
>TRBJ1-6|TRBD1|NA|TRBV5-1
CASSLSTTGRNSPLHF
TGCGCCAGCAGCTTATCAACGACAGGGAGAAATTCACCCCTCCACTTT
>TRBJ2-7|NA|many|TRBV6-1
CASSDDYEQYF
TGTGCCAGCAGTGACGACTACGAGCAGTACTTC
>TRBJ2-2|NA|many|TRBV5-1
CASRLDFKGVGELFF
TGCGCCAGCAGATTGGACTTTAAGGGCGTCGGGGAGCTGTTTTTT
>TRBJ1-2|TRBD1|NA|TRBV5-1
CASSPMTGDRGYTF
TGCGCCAGCAGCCCCATGACAGGGGACCGTGGCTACACCTTC
>TRBJ1-3|NA|NA|TRBV6-1
CASRMQGYGNTIYF
TGTGCCAGCAGAATGCAGGGTTACGGAAACACCATATATTTT
>TRBJ1-1|TRBD1|many|TRBV28
CASSSLTGGLTEAFF
TGTGCCAGCAGTTCCCTGACAGGGGGGCTCACTGAAGCTTTCTTT
>TRBJ1-5|TRBD1|many|TRBV5-1
CASSQTGEAGQPQHF
TGCGCCAGCAGCCAAACAGGGGAGGCCGGGCAGCCCCAGCATTTT